Below are 27 T cell receptor beta chains sequenced from a single sample in a study of blood T cell repertoires in COVID-19. TCRdb keeps only in-frame clones here, not all; method: immunoSEQ multiplex PCR. The sample has around 120,000 clones, 70% to 85% seen once. Material: peripheral blood. All receptors come from a man between 45 and 60 years old with acute or convalescent COVID-19.

This chain connects TRBV5-6 to TRBJ1-5; D may be TRBD1 (5 bases). The germline CDR1 and CDR2 sequences are SGHDT and YYEEEE. The CDR3 contains 16 residues. Trimming left V 4 bases short and J 3 bases short, with 17 bases between. CDR3 sequence reads: CASSRFDRIDNQPQHF. CDR3 DNA: TGTGCCAGCAGCCGGTTCGACAGAATTGACAATCAGCCCCAGCATTTT.

V is TRBV2 and J is TRBJ1-1; D perhaps matches TRBD1 (6 bases). V gave up 2 bases and J gave up 0 bases, with 7 bases separating them. The CDR3 consists of 14 residues. Germline CDR1 reads SNHLY; CDR2 reads FYNNEI. The CDR3: CASSETGMNTEAFF. CDR3 DNA sequence: TGTGCCAGCAGTGAAACAGGGATGAACACTGAAGCTTTCTTT.

The rearrangement joins TRBV5-6 to TRBJ1-6; D perhaps matches TRBD1 (5 bases). Germline-derived CDR1 and CDR2 are SGHDT and YYEEEE. The CDR3 is 13 amino acids. V was shortened by 3 bases and J by 7 bases, with 8 bases between the two germline ends. The CDR3 nucleotides are TGTGCCAGCAGCTCGGGACTGAATTCACCCCTCCACTTT. Translating it yields CASSSGLNSPLHF.

This sequence joins TRBV18 and TRBJ2-1; 10 positions match TRBD2. The CDR3 sequence is 14 residues long. The junction had 5 bases not matched to a gene; V was cut back by 6 bases and J by 6 bases. The germline V gene has CDR1 KGHSH and CDR2 LQKENI. This CDR3 reads CASSLAGVTNEQFF. The CDR3 bases are TGTGCCAGCTCGCTAGCGGGGGTGACCAATGAGCAGTTCTTC.

This clone was recorded once. The V gene is TRBV19, the J gene TRBJ2-2; tentatively, D is TRBD1 (6 bases). The CDR3 has 14 amino acids. Trimming left V 5 bases short and J 7 bases short, with 14 bases between. Germline lookup yields CDR1 LNHDA and CDR2 SQIVND (reference sequence). This chain's CDR3 is CASSSNRVIGELFF. The CDR3 coding sequence is TGTGCCAGTAGTTCCAACAGGGTTATCGGGGAGCTGTTTTTT.

CDR3 residues: CASSPGTGINYGYTF. The CDR3 bases are TGTGCCAGCTCACCAGGGACAGGGATTAACTATGGCTACACCTTC. The chain has TRBV18 and TRBJ1-2; 9 bases are a match to TRBD1. Germline values: CDR1 KGHSH, CDR2 LQKENI. This CDR3 region has 15 residues. The V segment lost 2 bases and the J segment 1 base; nucleotides outside the gene matches: 2.

This clone was seen only a few times. The rearrangement links TRBV28 to TRBJ1-2, with 7 bases identical to TRBD1. Germline V lookup: CDR1 MDHEN, CDR2 SYDVKM. The J segment lost 4 bases and the V segment lost 1 base, leaving 6 bases of the junction unmatched. The CDR3 runs 15 residues. CDR3 nucleotide sequence: TGTGCCAGCAGTTTATTGTCAGGGGGAGGCTATGGCTACACCTTC. Protein: CASSLLSGGGYGYTF.

The V gene is TRBV25-1, the J gene TRBJ2-1; 8 positions agree with TRBD2. Germline trimming cut 4 bases from V and 2 bases from J; bases unmatched to any gene: 1. Germline values: CDR1 MGHDK, CDR2 SYGVNS. The CDR3 runs 14 residues. This CDR3 reads CASSAGGPYNEQFF. CDR3 in DNA: TGTGCCAGCAGTGCGGGGGGGCCCTACAATGAGCAGTTCTTC.

This chain connects TRBV12-3 or TRBV12-4 to TRBJ1-2; 10 bases agree with TRBD1. J was trimmed by 5 bases and V by 7 bases; bases with no gene match: 4. This CDR3 is 13 amino acids long. CDR3 DNA: TGTGCCAGCACTCAGGGACAGGGGTATGGCTACACCTTC. Amino acid sequence: CASTQGQGYGYTF.

V and J are TRBV6-5 and TRBJ1-4, with TRBD1 identical over 9 bases. Per germline, CDR1 MNHEY and CDR2 SVGAGI. Trimming cost V 5 bases and J 9 bases; bases outside gene matches: 4. This CDR3 has 13 residues. The CDR3 here is CASSRGQGKKLFF. DNA of the CDR3: TGTGCCAGCAGTCGCGGACAGGGGAAAAAACTGTTTTTT.

Written as DNA, the CDR3 is TGTGCCAGCAGCCAAGCCCCCTTGGCAGTCCACACTGAAGCTTTCTTT. Its translation is CASSQAPLAVHTEAFF. The chain links TRBV14 to TRBJ1-1; D ambiguous. V was pared by 1 base and J by 3 bases, with 15 bases between. The CDR3 has 16 residues. Germline assignment: CDR1 SGHDN and CDR2 FVKESK.

The J gene is TRBJ2-1, the V gene TRBV19, with D possibly matching TRBD1 (6 bases). This CDR3 spans 12 amino acids. V was shortened by 2 bases and J by 7 bases, with 6 bases between the two germline ends. Per the germline V gene, CDR1 is LNHDA and CDR2 is SQIVND (reference sequence). CDR3 nucleotides: TGTGCCAGTAGTATAAGGGGGAATGAGCAGTTCTTC. Its translation is CASSIRGNEQFF.

This clone was seen a few times. The J gene is TRBJ1-5, the V gene TRBV6-2 or TRBV6-3, with 9 bases identical to TRBD1. The germline CDR1 and CDR2 sequences are MNHEY and SVGEGT. Losses at the gene ends were 2 bases for V and 0 bases for J; bases not matched to a gene: 8. There are 18 residues in the CDR3. CDR3 sequence reads: CASSYLRTGVNSNQPQHF. The CDR3 DNA is TGTGCCAGCAGTTACCTAAGGACAGGGGTAAATAGCAATCAGCCCCAGCATTTT.

This clone was counted only a few times. The chain couples TRBV12-3 or TRBV12-4 to TRBJ1-3, with D maybe TRBD1 (6 bases). This CDR3 region has 11 residues. Trimming left V 6 bases short and J 16 bases short, with 16 bases between. This CDR3 reads CASSPDSRAYF. The CDR3 region has the DNA TGTGCCAGCAGCCCGGACAGCCGTGCGTATTTT.

The chain combines TRBV19 with TRBJ2-7, with 7 bases aligning to TRBD2. V lost 6 bases, J lost 0 bases, and 5 bases stayed unmatched. Germline V CDR1 and CDR2: LNHDA, SQIVND (reference sequence). The CDR3 covers 14 residues. The CDR3 loop reads CASSDKRDSYEQYF. Written as DNA, the CDR3 is TGTGCCAGTAGCGACAAGCGGGACTCCTACGAGCAGTACTTC. The full variable domain, with the rest looked up from reference TRBV19 and TRBJ2-7, is DGGITQSPKYLFRKEGQNVTLSCEQNLNHDAMYWYRQDPGQGLRLIYYSQIVNDFQKGDIAEGYSVSREKKESFPLTVTSAQKNPTAFYLCASSDKRDSYEQYFGPGTRLTVT.

The gene calls are TRBV14 and TRBJ2-5; a possible D gene is TRBD2 (5 bases). CDR3 size: 14 residues. Germline V lookup: CDR1 SGHDN, CDR2 FVKESK. With 1 base removed from V and 3 bases from J, the gap between germline ends came to 9 bases. The CDR3 DNA reads TGTGCCAGCAGCCAAGTTAATAGCGAAGAGACCCAGTACTTC. Its protein product is CASSQVNSEETQYF.

The chain joins TRBV6-1 to TRBJ1-4; TRBD1 matches at 9 bases. Germline loops: CDR1 MNHNS, CDR2 SASEGT. This CDR3 is built from 17 residues. V shed 0 bases, J shed 4 bases, and the junction held 6 bases outside the gene matches. The chain's CDR3 is CASSEAFPGQGNEKLFF. DNA of the CDR3: TGTGCCAGCAGTGAAGCGTTCCCGGGACAGGGTAATGAAAAACTGTTTTTT.

As to this clone: This sample also contains other DNA sequences that code for the same CDR3. V is TRBV19 and J is TRBJ1-6; 8 bases line up with TRBD1. There are 14 residues in the CDR3. Germline CDR1 and CDR2: LNHDA and SQIVND (reference sequence). With 3 bases clipped from V and 7 bases from J, the junction kept 2 bases outside the gene matches. As DNA, the CDR3 is TGTGCCAGTAGTATCACAGGGGGGAATTCACCCCTCCACTTT. This codes for CASSITGGNSPLHF.

This rearrangement joins TRBV30 to TRBJ2-7; 11 positions agree with TRBD2. Germline lookup yields CDR1 GTSNPN and CDR2 SVGIG (reference sequence). Trimming took 5 bases from V and 6 from J; bases not matched to a gene: 6. The CDR3 is made up of 13 amino acids. This CDR3 reads CAWDASGGLEQYF. In DNA form, the CDR3 reads TGTGCCTGGGACGCTAGCGGGGGGCTCGAGCAGTACTTC.

The CDR3 nucleotides read TGCGCCAGCACCCGGACCGCGGGCGGGGCTTTCTTT. It encodes CASTRTAGGAFF. This chain connects TRBV10-1 to TRBJ1-1; D remains unclear. V gave up 7 bases and J gave up 11 bases, with 17 bases separating them. Germline V CDR1 and CDR2: WNHNN, SYGVQD (reference sequence). This CDR3 has 12 amino acids.

This clone was picked up one time. The genes are TRBV5-1 and TRBJ2-1; perhaps TRBD1 as D (5 bases). Germline CDR1 SGHRS, CDR2 YFSETQ. The CDR3 extends over 13 amino acids. V was shortened by 0 bases and J by 5 bases, with 6 bases between the two germline ends. The CDR3 here is CASSLEGNNEQFF. The CDR3 region has the DNA TGCGCCAGCAGCTTGGAGGGGAACAATGAGCAGTTCTTC.

V usage is TRBV18 and J usage is TRBJ1-1, with D tentatively TRBD1 (6 bases). The CDR3 covers 14 residues. Trimming cost V 3 bases and J 8 bases, with 16 bases left between them. Germline V gives CDR1 KGHSH, CDR2 LQKENI. CDR3 amino acids: CASSPYDRTIEAFF. CDR3 coding DNA: TGTGCCAGCTCACCTTACGACAGGACGATCGAAGCTTTCTTT. Full variable domain (rest looked up from reference TRBV18 and TRBJ1-1): NAGVMQNPRHLVRRRGQEARLRCSPMKGHSHVYWYRQLPEEGLKFMVYLQKENIIDESGMPKERFSAEFPKEGPSILRIQQVVRGDSAAYFCASSPYDRTIEAFFGQGTRLTVV.

The CDR3 region has the DNA TGCGCCAGCAGCCAAGTAGGAGCGGGAGCGGATGAGCAGTTCTTC. Protein: CASSQVGAGADEQFF. The rearrangement joins TRBV4-1 to TRBJ2-1; TRBD2 matches at 8 bases. From germline, CDR1 is MGHRA and CDR2 YSYEKL. The CDR3 covers 15 residues. Germline trimming cut 1 base from V and 8 bases from J; bases unmatched to any gene: 7.

This chain uses TRBV7-2 with TRBJ2-7; TRBD2 might be the D (6 bases). Per germline, CDR1 SGHTA and CDR2 FQGNSA. The CDR3 is 15 residues long. V was clipped by 7 bases and J by 5 bases, with 21 bases between them. CDR3 coding DNA: TGTGCCAGCACCACACAGGCAGGGAGGATGAACGAGCAGTACTTC. Its translation: CASTTQAGRMNEQYF.

V gene TRBV3-1 (or the pseudogene TRBV3-2) combines with J gene TRBJ1-1; possibly TRBD1 for D (5 bases). This CDR3 is built from 15 residues. Trimming stripped 4 bases from V and 1 base from J, with 13 bases between. The germline gives CDR1 LGHDT, CDR2 YNNKEL (reference sequence). CDR3 DNA: TGTGCCAGCAGCCCGGACACCCAGGCGAACACTGAAGCTTTCTTT. It encodes CASSPDTQANTEAFF.

The rearrangement joins TRBV19 to TRBJ2-5; D not certain. Trimming shortened V by 2 bases and J by 1 base, and 8 bases separated the two germline ends. The CDR3 runs to 14 residues. CDR1 is LNHDA and CDR2 is SQIVND in the germline V gene (reference sequence). The CDR3 reads CASSIHSSQETQYF. The DNA for the CDR3 is TGTGCCAGTAGTATACATTCCAGCCAAGAGACCCAGTACTTC.

This chain uses TRBV19 with TRBJ1-2, with TRBD1 matching 12 bases. Germline trimming cut 6 bases from V and 7 bases from J; bases unmatched to any gene: 6. This CDR3 comprises 14 residues. Germline V gene data show CDR1 as LNHDA and CDR2 as SQIVND (reference sequence). The CDR3 DNA reads TGTGCCAGTAGGCCGGGACAGGGGGCGTTTGGCTACACCTTC. Protein: CASRPGQGAFGYTF.